This note documents a single T cell receptor beta chain sequence. The data belong to a study of cytomegalovirus exposure and HLA in healthy donors. Some clones are missing from TCRdb's copy, which holds only in-frame ones; the method was immunoSEQ multiplex PCR. The data hold 110,000 to 150,000 clones, with roughly four fifths observed a single time. Losses at the gene ends were 6 bases for V and 8 bases for J; bases not matched to a gene: 11. Germline CDR1 MNHNS, CDR2 SASEGT. CDR3 size: 15 residues. This TCR came from a woman in her 30s in good health and CMV-seronegative. What was sequenced was PBMCs. V usage is TRBV6-1 and J usage is TRBJ2-1, with 9 positions matching TRBD2. The CDR3 coding sequence is TGTGCCAGCAGCCGAAAGCGGGGGGAGGCCCATGAGCAGTTCTTC. Its translation: CASSRKRGEAHEQFF.